This is a list of T cell receptor beta chains from one sample in a study of shared clonotypes between healthy human individuals. Some clones are missing from TCRdb's copy, which holds only in-frame ones; the method was immunoSEQ multiplex PCR. The data hold around 2,000,000 clones, with 93% observed a single time. Sequencing was carried out using naive CD8+ T cells from PBMCs. Every receptor here comes from a man between 18 and 29 years old in good health. Some clones in this sample may be carry-over from other donors' samples. Each CDR3 is given with its conserved first and last residue. The D gene is left open where the match is weak. Size is omitted from some rows. Given values are once, few, many or a class for expanded clones.

D | J | size | V | CDR3 | DNA
TRBD1 | TRBJ2-3 | once | TRBV27 | CASSHLPGQGLDTQYF | TGTGCCAGCAGCCATCTCCCGGGACAGGGTCTAGATACGCAGTATTTT
- | TRBJ1-3 | once | TRBV11-2 | CASSLDRQTGNTIYF | TGTGCCAGCAGCTTAGATAGACAGACTGGAAACACCATATATTTT
TRBD2 | TRBJ2-3 | - | TRBV30 | CAWEPGTSGTDTQYF | TGTGCCTGGGAGCCCGGGACTAGCGGCACAGATACGCAGTATTTT
TRBD2 | TRBJ2-1 | - | TRBV10-3 | CAISDRSGSPYNEQFF | TGTGCCATCAGTGATCGTAGCGGGAGCCCCTACAATGAGCAGTTCTTC
- | TRBJ1-4 | - | TRBV13 | CASSAGAEKLFF | TGTGCCAGCAGCGCTGGGGCTGAAAAACTGTTTTTT
- | TRBJ1-5 | - | TRBV27 | CASSPYVRGGQPQHF | TGTGCCAGCAGCCCCTATGTCCGCGGAGGTCAGCCCCAGCATTTT
- | TRBJ1-1 | - | TRBV28 | CASSLSLSRTDTEAFF | TGTGCCAGCAGTTTATCCCTGTCGAGGACGGACACTGAAGCTTTCTTT
TRBD2 | TRBJ2-7 | - | TRBV9 | CASSNGLAGGPPYEQYF | TGTGCCAGCAGCAACGGACTAGCGGGAGGCCCTCCCTACGAGCAGTACTTC
- | TRBJ1-1 | - | TRBV6-6 | CASSRDPEDRRTEAFF | TGTGCCAGCAGCCGAGACCCCGAGGACAGACGAACTGAAGCTTTCTTT
- | TRBJ2-7 | once | TRBV6-1 | CASSELYEQYF | TGTGCCAGCAGTGAACTGTACGAGCAGTACTTC
- | TRBJ2-1 | - | TRBV6-5 | CASSYLDGYNEQFF | TGTGCCAGCAGTTACCTCGACGGCTACAATGAGCAGTTCTTC
- | TRBJ2-2 | - | TRBV5-1 | CASSLGWTISTGELFF | TGCGCCAGCAGCTTGGGGTGGACTATAAGCACCGGGGAGCTGTTTTTT
TRBD2 | TRBJ2-2 | - | TRBV19 | CASISTSGKNLNTGELFF | TGTGCCAGTATTTCGACTAGCGGAAAGAACCTGAACACCGGGGAGCTGTTTTTT
- | TRBJ1-2 | few | TRBV30 | CAWSVWDTGYGYTF | TGTGCCTGGAGTGTATGGGACACGGGCTATGGCTACACCTTC
TRBD1 | TRBJ1-2 | - | TRBV15 | CATSREQGPVGYTF | TGTGCCACCAGCCGCGAACAGGGGCCCGTGGGCTACACCTTC
- | TRBJ1-1 | - | TRBV14 | CASSQATGRETEAFF | TGTGCCAGCAGCCAAGCTACAGGGCGGGAAACTGAAGCTTTCTTT
- | TRBJ2-7 | - | TRBV10-3 | CAISDPLGSHEQYF | TGTGCCATCAGTGACCCTTTAGGCAGTCACGAGCAGTACTTC
- | TRBJ2-3 | - | TRBV9 | CASRQLSTDTQYF | TGTGCCAGCCGCCAGCTTAGCACAGATACGCAGTATTTT
TRBD1 | TRBJ2-7 | - | TRBV11-1 | CASSFFDRDRGPLSYEQYF | TGTGCCAGCAGCTTTTTCGACAGGGACAGGGGCCCCCTCTCCTACGAGCAGTACTTC
- | TRBJ1-1 | few | TRBV11-1 | CASSLWEDTEAFF | TGTGCCAGCAGCTTGTGGGAAGACACTGAAGCTTTCTTT
- | TRBJ1-6 | - | TRBV2 | CASRNTWGPRGNSPLHF | TGTGCCAGCAGGAACACCTGGGGACCCAGGGGAAATTCACCCCTCCACTTT
- | TRBJ2-3 | - | TRBV7-9 | CASSFRGLRDTQYF | TGTGCCAGCAGCTTTCGGGGGTTGCGGGATACGCAGTATTTT